Listed below are T cell receptor beta chains from one sample, sequenced in a study of blood T cells in healthy people across ages. One entry per CDR3 protein results from TCRdb running MiXCR on the 5' RACE reads. Of about 680,000 distinct CDR3 sequences in the sample, 45% to 50% were seen once. Sequenced input: blood. These receptors came from a woman in her fifties or sixties in good health. CDR3s include the opening cysteine and the closing phenylalanine or tryptophan. A D gene is named only where the DNA matches it firmly. A row's size may be missing; if present it is once, few, many or a size class.

few	TRBV10-3	TRBD1	TRBJ2-3	CAISDPSKDRHTQYF	TGTGCCATCAGTGACCCTTCGAAGGACAGGCATACGCAGTATTTT
-	TRBV5-1	TRBD1	TRBJ2-5	CASSLVGQGLETQYF	TGCGCCAGCAGCTTGGTGGGACAGGGGCTGGAGACCCAGTACTTC
-	TRBV6-1	-	TRBJ1-2	CASSDDRVLDYGYTF	TGTGCCAGCAGTGACGACCGGGTTTTGGACTATGGCTACACCTTC
-	TRBV5-1	-	TRBJ2-4	CASSLGPVPEGNIQYF	TGCGCCAGCAGCTTGGGGCCAGTACCTGAGGGAAACATTCAGTACTTC
once	TRBV20-1	TRBD1	TRBJ2-7	CSAKDGTGGHNYEQYF	TGCAGTGCTAAAGACGGGACAGGGGGGCACAACTACGAGCAGTACTTC
few	TRBV10-2	-	TRBJ2-1	CASKGSFYNEQFF	TGCGCCAGCAAGGGGTCGTTCTACAATGAGCAGTTCTTC
-	TRBV14	-	TRBJ2-1	CASSQGADGTIYNEQFF	TGTGCCAGCAGCCAAGGAGCTGACGGGACGATCTACAATGAGCAGTTCTTC
-	TRBV29-1	-	TRBJ2-6	CSVGGIGANVLTF	TGCAGCGTGGGGGGAATCGGGGCCAACGTCCTGACTTTC
-	TRBV28	TRBD1	TRBJ2-5	CASSSGQDPETQYF	TGTGCCAGCAGCTCCGGACAGGATCCAGAGACCCAGTACTTC
-	TRBV27	TRBD1	TRBJ1-4	CASSFTLGDRVEKLFF	TGTGCCAGCAGTTTCACCCTTGGGGACAGGGTAGAAAAACTGTTTTTT
-	TRBV29-1	-	TRBJ1-5	CSGSERNTQHF	TGCAGCGGGTCGGAGAGGAATACGCAGCATTTT
-	TRBV5-1	-	TRBJ2-5	CASTPRAPRAQETQYF	TGCGCCAGCACACCAAGGGCCCCGAGGGCACAAGAGACCCAGTACTTC
-	TRBV5-1	TRBD2	TRBJ2-4	CASSSRMTSGGRNIQYF	TGCGCCAGCAGCTCACGAATGACTAGCGGGGGGAGGAACATTCAGTACTTC
many	TRBV11-1	TRBD2	TRBJ2-5	CASRTGAGEWETQYF	TGTGCCAGCAGGACCGGAGCGGGAGAGTGGGAGACCCAGTACTTC
-	TRBV9	-	TRBJ2-5	CASSPRDRAGNEQYF	TGTGCCAGCAGCCCGCGTGACAGGGCGGGAAATGAGCAGTACTTC